The rows below give T cell receptor beta chains drawn from one sample of a study of blood T cell repertoires in COVID-19. The method was immunoSEQ multiplex PCR; TCRdb's version includes in-frame clones alone and lacks a portion of them. The sample records about 94,000 clones, roughly 91% being singletons. The source material was peripheral blood. These receptors all come from a woman of 80 years or more with acute or convalescent COVID-19. Both conserved end residues are part of each CDR3. D genes are given only for firm matches. Only part of the rows carry a size: once, few, many, or a class if the clone is expanded.

v_call: TRBV19; clone_size: NA; d_call: TRBD2; j_call: TRBJ2-3; cdr3_nt: TGTGCCAGTAGTACCGCCTACCGGGACGGCCGGCGGGGGTTT; cdr3_aa: CASSTAYRDGRRGF
v_call: TRBV19; clone_size: once; d_call: NA; j_call: TRBJ1-1; cdr3_nt: TGTGCCAGTAGTATCACAGGGTTGAACACTGAAGCTTTCTTT; cdr3_aa: CASSITGLNTEAFF
v_call: TRBV4-1; clone_size: once; d_call: NA; j_call: TRBJ1-1; cdr3_nt: TGCGCCAGCAGCCTTCAGATGAACACTGAAGCTTTCTTT; cdr3_aa: CASSLQMNTEAFF
v_call: TRBV3-1/TRBV3-2; clone_size: NA; d_call: NA; j_call: TRBJ1-1; cdr3_nt: TGTGCCAGCAGCCTACGAAAGGACAGCTTGAACACTGAAGCTTTCTTT; cdr3_aa: CASSLRKDSLNTEAFF
v_call: TRBV29-1; clone_size: NA; d_call: TRBD2; j_call: TRBJ2-2; cdr3_nt: TGCAGCGTTTCCAGCGGGAGGGACACCGGGGAGCTGTTTTTT; cdr3_aa: CSVSSGRDTGELFF
v_call: TRBV10-2; clone_size: NA; d_call: TRBD1; j_call: TRBJ1-3; cdr3_nt: TGCGCCAGCAGTGGACAGGGGGGTTTACCCGACTTCTCTGGAAACACCATATATTTT; cdr3_aa: CASSGQGGLPDFSGNTIYF
v_call: TRBV7-2; clone_size: NA; d_call: TRBD1; j_call: TRBJ1-1; cdr3_nt: TGTGCCAGCAGCTTAGAGGGACAGCCCACTGAAGCTTTCTTT; cdr3_aa: CASSLEGQPTEAFF
v_call: TRBV5-3; clone_size: NA; d_call: NA; j_call: TRBJ2-4; cdr3_nt: TGTGCCAGAAGCTTGGTAGGAGGGGGCCATGGCAAAAACATTCAGTACTTC; cdr3_aa: CARSLVGGGHGKNIQYF
v_call: TRBV5-4; clone_size: NA; d_call: NA; j_call: TRBJ2-2; cdr3_nt: TGTGCCAGCAGCTTGGCAGTCGGACAGATGATCACCGGGGAGCTGTTTTTT; cdr3_aa: CASSLAVGQMITGELFF
v_call: TRBV7-2; clone_size: NA; d_call: TRBD1; j_call: TRBJ1-5; cdr3_nt: TGTGCCAGCAGTTCGACAGACAGGGGGCTTTTTCAGCCCCAGCATTTT; cdr3_aa: CASSSTDRGLFQPQHF
v_call: TRBV7-3; clone_size: NA; d_call: NA; j_call: TRBJ1-1; cdr3_nt: TGTGCCAGCAGAACACAGCCTAACACTGAAGCTTTCTTT; cdr3_aa: CASRTQPNTEAFF
v_call: TRBV4-2; clone_size: NA; d_call: TRBD1; j_call: TRBJ2-7; cdr3_nt: TGTGCCAGCAGCCATCTCGGGACAGGGAAACACGAGCAGTACTTC; cdr3_aa: CASSHLGTGKHEQYF
v_call: TRBV19; clone_size: NA; d_call: NA; j_call: TRBJ2-3; cdr3_nt: TGTGCCAGTAGCGGGGGGCCCCCAGATACGCAGTATTTT; cdr3_aa: CASSGGPPDTQYF
v_call: TRBV5-1; clone_size: NA; d_call: NA; j_call: TRBJ1-1; cdr3_nt: TGCGCCAGCAGCCCACCCGGGAACATAAGGGCCAACACTGAAGCTTTCTTT; cdr3_aa: CASSPPGNIRANTEAFF
v_call: TRBV6-5; clone_size: NA; d_call: NA; j_call: TRBJ2-7; cdr3_nt: TGTGCCAGCAGGGCACAAGGGCAGGGAAGCTACGAGCAGTACTTC; cdr3_aa: CASRAQGQGSYEQYF
v_call: TRBV6-5; clone_size: once; d_call: NA; j_call: TRBJ1-1; cdr3_nt: TGTGCCAGCAGGGAGGGTGGTGGAGCTTTCTTT; cdr3_aa: CASREGGGAFF
v_call: TRBV3-1/TRBV3-2; clone_size: NA; d_call: NA; j_call: TRBJ2-7; cdr3_nt: TGTGCCAGCAGCCAAGTAAACGAGCAGTACTTC; cdr3_aa: CASSQVNEQYF
v_call: TRBV6-5; clone_size: NA; d_call: TRBD1; j_call: TRBJ2-7; cdr3_nt: TGTGCCAGCAGTTATCCGACAGGGGGCATATACGAGCAGTACTTC; cdr3_aa: CASSYPTGGIYEQYF
v_call: TRBV6-5; clone_size: NA; d_call: NA; j_call: TRBJ1-1; cdr3_nt: TGTGCCAGCAGTTCCTACTTGAACACTGAAGCTTTCTTT; cdr3_aa: CASSSYLNTEAFF
v_call: TRBV7-8; clone_size: NA; d_call: NA; j_call: TRBJ1-2; cdr3_nt: TGTGCCAGCAGCTTTCAGGGTTGGGGCTACACCTTC; cdr3_aa: CASSFQGWGYTF
v_call: TRBV30; clone_size: NA; d_call: NA; j_call: TRBJ1-4; cdr3_nt: TGTGCCTGGAGCTCTATCGTGGACTCTTTTAATGAAAAACTGTTTTTT; cdr3_aa: CAWSSIVDSFNEKLFF
v_call: TRBV3-1/TRBV3-2; clone_size: NA; d_call: NA; j_call: TRBJ1-2; cdr3_nt: TGTGCCAGCAGCCAAGGTTGGCATGGCTACACCTTC; cdr3_aa: CASSQGWHGYTF
v_call: TRBV19; clone_size: NA; d_call: NA; j_call: TRBJ2-3; cdr3_nt: TGTGCCAGTAGTATAGCGGGGAGGCGAACAGATACGCAGTATTTT; cdr3_aa: CASSIAGRRTDTQYF
v_call: TRBV5-8; clone_size: NA; d_call: NA; j_call: TRBJ2-1; cdr3_nt: TGTGCCAGCAGCCCCATTAGCGGGTGGACAGACAATGAGCAGTTCTTC; cdr3_aa: CASSPISGWTDNEQFF
v_call: TRBV9; clone_size: NA; d_call: NA; j_call: TRBJ2-2; cdr3_nt: TGTGCCAGCAGCGTAACGGTAGCTCTGGCCGGGGAGCTGTTTTTT; cdr3_aa: CASSVTVALAGELFF
v_call: TRBV30; clone_size: NA; d_call: NA; j_call: TRBJ2-3; cdr3_nt: TGTGCCTGGAGTGTCCTAGGAGGGGGGGCAGATACGCAGTATTTT; cdr3_aa: CAWSVLGGGADTQYF
v_call: TRBV5-4; clone_size: NA; d_call: TRBD1; j_call: TRBJ2-1; cdr3_nt: TGTGCCAGCAGCGGACAGGGGGCAGAGGACAATGAGCAGTTCTTC; cdr3_aa: CASSGQGAEDNEQFF
v_call: TRBV6-5; clone_size: NA; d_call: TRBD1; j_call: TRBJ1-5; cdr3_nt: TGTGCCAGCAGTTACTCGACAGGGGACAATCAGCCCCAGCATTTT; cdr3_aa: CASSYSTGDNQPQHF
v_call: TRBV5-1; clone_size: NA; d_call: NA; j_call: TRBJ1-1; cdr3_nt: TGCGCCAGCACCCAAAAGGTTAGAGGTACTGAAGCTTTCTTT; cdr3_aa: CASTQKVRGTEAFF
v_call: TRBV4-3; clone_size: NA; d_call: NA; j_call: TRBJ2-7; cdr3_nt: TGCGCCAGCAGCCAAGATTTACTCTACGAGCAGTACTTC; cdr3_aa: CASSQDLLYEQYF
v_call: TRBV30; clone_size: NA; d_call: TRBD1; j_call: TRBJ2-7; cdr3_nt: TGTGCCTGTATGGGACAGGGCGGCCACGAGCAGTACTTC; cdr3_aa: CACMGQGGHEQYF
v_call: TRBV7-3; clone_size: once; d_call: TRBD1; j_call: TRBJ1-2; cdr3_nt: TGTGCCAGCAGCTTAGAAGCCCCGGGACAGGGGTATGGCTACACCTTC; cdr3_aa: CASSLEAPGQGYGYTF
v_call: TRBV7-6; clone_size: NA; d_call: TRBD2; j_call: TRBJ2-7; cdr3_nt: TGTGCCAGCAGCTTAGCTTCGAGCGGGGGAGCATGGTCCTACGAGCAGTACTTC; cdr3_aa: CASSLASSGGAWSYEQYF
v_call: TRBV5-8; clone_size: NA; d_call: NA; j_call: TRBJ2-2; cdr3_nt: TGTGCCAGCAGCTTGGATCCAGGGGCCGACACCGGGGAGCTGTTTTTT; cdr3_aa: CASSLDPGADTGELFF
v_call: TRBV5-4; clone_size: NA; d_call: TRBD1; j_call: TRBJ1-3; cdr3_nt: TGTGCCAGCAGCGCTGGGACAGGGTATGGAAACACCATATATTTT; cdr3_aa: CASSAGTGYGNTIYF
v_call: TRBV7-9; clone_size: once; d_call: TRBD1; j_call: TRBJ1-1; cdr3_nt: TGTGCCAGCAGCCCCCGGGACAGCCGGAGGACTGAAGCTTTCTTT; cdr3_aa: CASSPRDSRRTEAFF
v_call: TRBV19; clone_size: NA; d_call: TRBD1; j_call: TRBJ2-1; cdr3_nt: TGTGCCAGTAGTATAAGACAGGGGGCAGGGTGGAATGAGCAGTTCTTC; cdr3_aa: CASSIRQGAGWNEQFF
v_call: TRBV14; clone_size: NA; d_call: TRBD2; j_call: TRBJ2-3; cdr3_nt: TGTGCCAGCAGCCGAGGAGCGGGAGTGAGAGATACGCAGTATTTT; cdr3_aa: CASSRGAGVRDTQYF
v_call: TRBV30; clone_size: NA; d_call: NA; j_call: TRBJ2-7; cdr3_nt: TGTGCCTGGAGTGAGGGCAGGGTCTACGAGCAGTACTTC; cdr3_aa: CAWSEGRVYEQYF
v_call: TRBV4-2; clone_size: once; d_call: TRBD2; j_call: TRBJ2-1; cdr3_nt: TGTGCCAGCAGCCACGGACTAGCGGGGGGGAAGAATGAGCAGTTCTTC; cdr3_aa: CASSHGLAGGKNEQFF
v_call: TRBV5-4; clone_size: NA; d_call: TRBD1; j_call: TRBJ1-1; cdr3_nt: TGTGCCAGCAGGAAAAGACAGGGGAACACTGAAGCTTTCTTT; cdr3_aa: CASRKRQGNTEAFF
v_call: TRBV6-5; clone_size: many; d_call: NA; j_call: TRBJ1-4; cdr3_nt: TGTGCCAGCAGGAATACAGGGAGAGAAAAACTGTTTTTT; cdr3_aa: CASRNTGREKLFF
v_call: TRBV21-1; clone_size: NA; d_call: NA; j_call: TRBJ1-1; cdr3_nt: TGTGCCAGCAGGGACTCAGGGGTCAACACTGAAGCTTTCTTT; cdr3_aa: CASRDSGVNTEAFF
v_call: TRBV7-2; clone_size: NA; d_call: NA; j_call: TRBJ1-5; cdr3_nt: TGTGCCAGCAGCGCACAGGCGTTCGGGAGCAATCAGCCCCAGCATTTT; cdr3_aa: CASSAQAFGSNQPQHF
v_call: TRBV19; clone_size: NA; d_call: TRBD1; j_call: TRBJ2-7; cdr3_nt: TGTGCCAGTAGTATCGCGGGACAGGCGTCGTACGAGCAGTACTTC; cdr3_aa: CASSIAGQASYEQYF
v_call: TRBV19; clone_size: few; d_call: TRBD1; j_call: TRBJ2-5; cdr3_nt: TGTGCCAGTAGTATCGACCTAACAGGGGGCGGAGAGACCCAGTACTTC; cdr3_aa: CASSIDLTGGGETQYF
v_call: TRBV7-2; clone_size: NA; d_call: TRBD1; j_call: TRBJ1-1; cdr3_nt: TGTGCCAGCAGCAGGGGGTCAGGGGGCAGGACTGAAGCTTTCTTT; cdr3_aa: CASSRGSGGRTEAFF
v_call: TRBV7-2; clone_size: NA; d_call: NA; j_call: TRBJ1-4; cdr3_nt: TGTGCCAGCAGCTTACGGACAGCAACTAATGAAAAACTGTTTTTT; cdr3_aa: CASSLRTATNEKLFF
v_call: TRBV5-1; clone_size: NA; d_call: NA; j_call: TRBJ2-6; cdr3_nt: TGCGCCAGCAGCTTGGCACCACAGGGCTCGACTGGGGCCAACGTCCTGACTTTC; cdr3_aa: CASSLAPQGSTGANVLTF
v_call: TRBV6-5; clone_size: NA; d_call: TRBD1; j_call: TRBJ1-1; cdr3_nt: TGTGCCAGCGGGACAGAAATGAACACTGAAGCTTTCTTT; cdr3_aa: CASGTEMNTEAFF
v_call: TRBV11-1; clone_size: NA; d_call: TRBD2; j_call: TRBJ2-3; cdr3_nt: TGTGCCAGCAGCGGCCAGCGGGGGAAGAGCACAGATACGCAGTATTTT; cdr3_aa: CASSGQRGKSTDTQYF
v_call: TRBV7-9; clone_size: NA; d_call: NA; j_call: TRBJ1-6; cdr3_nt: TGTGCCAGCAGCTTAGAACAAAATTCACCCCTCCACTTT; cdr3_aa: CASSLEQNSPLHF
v_call: TRBV11-2; clone_size: NA; d_call: TRBD1; j_call: TRBJ1-2; cdr3_nt: TGTGCCAGCAGCTCTAGACAGGGGAGCTATGGCTACACCTTC; cdr3_aa: CASSSRQGSYGYTF